Following are 28 T cell receptor beta chains from one sample sequenced in a study of CD8 T cells in Susac syndrome. Reverse transcription of roughly 0.5 to 1 ug RNA was carried out with random hexamers. Using its own MiXCR run on the immunoSEQ multiplex PCR reads, TCRdb lists one record per CDR3 protein. The sample carries some 110,000 distinct CDR3 sequences, 85% to 95% recorded once. Sequencing used CD8+ T cells from PBMCs. These receptors all come from a human donor with multiple sclerosis.

This chain links TRBV4-1 with TRBJ2-1; 7 nucleotides line up with TRBD2. Germline trimming cut 4 bases from V and 5 bases from J; bases unmatched to any gene: 8. The germline gives CDR1 MGHRA, CDR2 YSYEKL. The CDR3 loop spans 15 amino acids. Here the CDR3 reads CASSPLSGTDNEQFF. The CDR3 bases are TGCGCCAGCAGCCCACTAAGCGGGACGGACAATGAGCAGTTCTTC.

The chain has TRBV5-1 and TRBJ2-1; no clear D gene. CDR3 size: 16 residues. CDR1 SGHRS and CDR2 YFSETQ come from the germline V gene. The V and J ends lost 9 bases and 0 bases respectively, with 19 bases between them. The CDR3 loop is CATTAKEKSSYNEQFF. The CDR3 DNA sequence: TGCGCCACCACGGCAAAAGAAAAGAGCTCCTACAATGAGCAGTTCTTC.

This clonotype was picked up one time. CDR3 DNA sequence: TGTGCCACCAGTGATCCCTACAGGGTAGGGCCAAATAATGAGCAGTTCTTC. Its protein product is CATSDPYRVGPNNEQFF. The chain links TRBV24-1 to TRBJ2-1, with a weak D call TRBD1 (6 bases). Between the trimmed V and J ends, which lost 3 bases and 7 bases, there was a span of 21 bases. This CDR3 is built from 17 residues. Per germline, CDR1 KGHDR and CDR2 SFDVKD.

The J gene is TRBJ2-7, the V gene TRBV3-1, with 10 bases aligning to TRBD2. V shed 1 base, J shed 5 bases, and the junction held 8 bases outside the gene matches. This CDR3 is built from 16 residues. The germline gives CDR1 LGHDT, CDR2 YNNKEL (reference sequence). The CDR3 DNA sequence: TGTGCCAGCAGCCAAGTCCCTAGCGGGGGCATGCACGAGCAGTACTTC. Protein product: CASSQVPSGGMHEQYF.

This clonotype was detected once. This sequence joins TRBV27 and TRBJ2-1; 11 bases are shared with TRBD2. This CDR3 is 16 amino acids long. The germline gives CDR1 MNHEY, CDR2 SMNVEV (reference sequence). V was pared by 11 bases and J by 8 bases, with 17 bases of the junction left unmatched. The CDR3 coding sequence is TGTGCCGTCGCATCCAGACTAGCGGGGCGGGGGGATGAGCAGTTCTTC. The encoded protein is CAVASRLAGRGDEQFF.

This clonotype was detected once. The V gene is TRBV20-1, the J gene TRBJ1-1; 7 positions agree with TRBD1. This CDR3 contains 14 residues. Germline CDR1 is DFQATT and CDR2 is SNEGSKA (reference sequence). V lost 4 bases, J lost 2 bases, and 7 bases stayed unmatched. The DNA of the CDR3 is TGCAGTGCTACCCGGACAGGAGATAACACTGAAGCTTTCTTT. This translates into CSATRTGDNTEAFF.

The chain joins TRBV9 to TRBJ1-1; D not resolved. Per the germline V gene, CDR1 is SGDLS and CDR2 is YYNGEE. This CDR3 contains 14 residues. V lost 5 bases and J 2 bases, leaving 13 bases between the germline ends. DNA of the CDR3: TGTGCCAGCAGTCCCGGCCGCGGAAACACTGAAGCTTTCTTT. Its translation is CASSPGRGNTEAFF.

V is TRBV27 and J is TRBJ2-1; 10 bases are shared with TRBD2. Losses at the gene ends were 8 bases for V and 5 bases for J; bases not matched to a gene: 12. The CDR3 loop spans 16 amino acids. The germline gives CDR1 MNHEY, CDR2 SMNVEV (reference sequence). This chain's CDR3 is CASAPSGRAIDNEQFF. CDR3 sequence (DNA): TGTGCCAGCGCCCCAAGCGGGAGGGCGATCGACAATGAGCAGTTCTTC.

The genes are TRBV3-1 and TRBJ2-7; D is perhaps TRBD2 (6 bases). V shed 8 bases and J shed 2 bases, with 19 bases lying between them. The CDR3 has 15 residues. CDR1 LGHDT and CDR2 YNNKEL come from the germline V gene (reference sequence). In DNA, the CDR3 is TGTGCCAGCGGGAGCGGGCGGTTTAATCCCTACGAGCAGTACTTC. This sequence encodes CASGSGRFNPYEQYF.

The rearrangement uses TRBV28 and TRBJ1-6; D is ambiguous. The germline V and J ends were trimmed by 2 bases and 7 bases, with 9 bases remaining between them. The CDR3 spans 14 residues. Germline CDR1 and CDR2: MDHEN and SYDVKM. The CDR3 region is CASSLRLRNSPLHF. CDR3 nucleotide sequence: TGTGCCAGCAGTTTAAGGTTGAGGAATTCACCCCTCCACTTT. Combining the CDR3 with reference TRBV28 and TRBJ1-6 gives the whole variable domain DVKVTQSSRYLVKRTGEKVFLECVQDMDHENMFWYRQDPGLGLRLIYFSYDVKMKEKGDIPEGYSVSREKKERFSLILESASTNQTSMYLCASSLRLRNSPLHFGNGTRLTVT.

This chain connects TRBV3-1 to TRBJ1-5; no definite D call. This CDR3 spans 13 amino acids. The V end was cut by 2 bases, the J end by 4 bases, with 6 bases between. CDR1 and CDR2 (germline): LGHDT, YNNKEL (reference sequence). CDR3 coding DNA: TGTGCCAGCAGCCAAAGGCAGAATCAGCCCCAGCATTTT. This encodes CASSQRQNQPQHF.

V usage is TRBV30 and J usage is TRBJ1-1; possibly TRBD1 for D (5 bases). The ends were cut back, 4 bases at V and 5 bases at J, with 11 bases in the middle. The CDR3 length is 12 residues. Germline V gene lookup returns CDR1 GTSNPN and CDR2 SVGIG (reference sequence). The DNA of the CDR3 is TGTGCCTGGACGGAGGGGCGGACTGAAGCTTTCTTT. Amino acids: CAWTEGRTEAFF.

The J gene is TRBJ2-7, the V gene TRBV20-1, with D perhaps matching TRBD1 or TRBD2 (6 bases each). V dropped 5 bases and J dropped 7 bases, with 27 bases sitting between them. CDR3 length equals 16 residues. CDR1 is DFQATT, CDR2 SNEGSKA, per germline (reference sequence). The CDR3 DNA reads as TGCAGTGCTGGACAGCTCGCGGGACAAGTCCTACGAGAGCAGTACTTC. As protein: CSAGQLAGQVLREQYF.

This clonotype was observed a single time. The chain carries TRBV15 and TRBJ1-5; possibly TRBD1 for D (6 bases). This CDR3 has 20 amino acids. Germline CDR1 is LNHNV and CDR2 is YYDKDF (reference sequence). The V end lost 3 bases, the J end lost 0 bases, and 24 bases lay between the germline ends. The CDR3 DNA follows: TGTGCCACCAGCAGTTACATTGGCAGGGGATTGTTTAATAGCAATCAGCCCCAGCATTTT. The encoded protein is CATSSYIGRGLFNSNQPQHF. Full variable domain (remainder filled in from reference TRBV15 and TRBJ1-5): DAMVIQNPRYQVTQFGKPVTLSCSQTLNHNVMYWYQQKSSQAPKLLFHYYDKDFNNEADTPDNFQSRRPNTSFCFLDIRSPGLGDTAMYLCATSSYIGRGLFNSNQPQHFGDGTRLSIL.

The chain carries TRBV9 and TRBJ1-2, with D perhaps matching TRBD1 (5 bases). In germline, CDR1 is SGDLS, CDR2 YYNGEE. This CDR3 comprises 13 residues. The V end lost 2 bases, the J end lost 3 bases, and 8 bases lay between the germline ends. The chain's CDR3 is CASSVGGDYGYTF. Here the CDR3 DNA reads TGTGCCAGCAGCGTCGGGGGTGACTATGGCTACACCTTC.

The J gene is TRBJ1-1, the V gene TRBV6-5; D perhaps matches TRBD1 (6 bases). This CDR3 is 15 amino acids long. Germline V gives CDR1 MNHEY, CDR2 SVGAGI. Between the trimmed V and J ends, which lost 7 bases and 1 base, there was a span of 16 bases. The CDR3 sequence: CASKYLGTSNTEAFF. Here the CDR3 DNA reads TGTGCCAGCAAGTACTTAGGGACATCGAACACTGAAGCTTTCTTT.

The rearrangement links TRBV10-3 to TRBJ2-3; weak D call: TRBD1 (6 bases). CDR1 and CDR2 (germline): ENHRY, SYGVKD. There are 15 residues in the CDR3. Trimming removed 2 bases from V and 1 base from J, with 10 bases in between. The CDR3 coding sequence is TGTGCCATCAGTGAGCTGGACAGCCGCACAGATACGCAGTATTTT. This sequence encodes CAISELDSRTDTQYF.

This clonotype came up once. V is TRBV9 and J is TRBJ2-1, with D possibly matching TRBD2 (5 bases). The CDR3 is made up of 15 amino acids. Germline CDR1 and CDR2: SGDLS and YYNGEE. Trimming removed 0 bases at V and 10 bases at J, with 17 bases between. The CDR3 reads CASSVAGRDVGEQFF. Written as DNA, the CDR3 is TGTGCCAGCAGCGTAGCTGGTCGGGATGTTGGGGAGCAGTTCTTC. The entire variable domain, with the rest obtained from reference TRBV9 and TRBJ2-1, is as follows: DSGVTQTPKHLITATGQRVTLRCSPRSGDLSVYWYQQSLDQGLQFLIQYYNGEERAKGNILERFSAQQFPDLHSELNLSSLELGDSALYFCASSVAGRDVGEQFFGPGTRLTVL.

The V and J genes are TRBV27 and TRBJ1-1, with TRBD1 matching over 8 bases. Germline loops: CDR1 MNHEY, CDR2 SMNVEV (reference sequence). The J segment lost 7 bases and the V segment lost 6 bases, leaving 10 bases of the junction unmatched. This CDR3 is built from 14 residues. The DNA for the CDR3 is TGTGCCAGCAGCAAGACAGGGGCGACTTATGAAGCTTTCTTT. Translated: CASSKTGATYEAFF.

The V call is TRBV30, the J call TRBJ2-1, with D possibly TRBD1 on 6 matching bases. Trimming left V 0 bases short and J 6 bases short, with 12 bases between. This CDR3 comprises 14 residues. The germline V gene encodes CDR1 GTSNPN and CDR2 SVGIG (reference sequence). This CDR3 is CAWSVGTGSNEQFF. DNA for the CDR3: TGTGCCTGGAGTGTTGGTACAGGGAGCAATGAGCAGTTCTTC.

This clonotype was recorded only once. The V gene is TRBV6-2 or TRBV6-3, the J gene TRBJ2-7; D remains ambiguous. Trimming took off 4 bases at V and 2 bases at J, with 6 bases between the two ends. Germline CDR1 and CDR2: MNHEY and SVGEGT. The CDR3 is made up of 12 amino acids. The CDR3 DNA reads TGTGCCAGCAGTTTGGCGGCCTACGAGCAGTACTTC. Its protein product is CASSLAAYEQYF.

The chain combines TRBV9 with TRBJ2-1, with D perhaps matching TRBD2 (6 bases). The ends were cut back, 0 bases at V and 10 bases at J, with 11 bases in the middle. Per germline, CDR1 SGDLS and CDR2 YYNGEE. CDR3 length: 13 amino acids. The CDR3 here is CASSVEGGNEQFF. The CDR3 DNA follows: TGTGCCAGCAGCGTAGAGGGCGGGAACGAGCAGTTCTTC.

The V and J genes are TRBV7-9 and TRBJ2-7; D is perhaps TRBD1 or TRBD2 (5 bases each). V gave up 0 bases and J gave up 3 bases, with 9 bases separating them. Per germline, CDR1 SEHNR and CDR2 FQNEAQ (reference sequence). This CDR3 comprises 14 residues. DNA for the CDR3: TGTGCCAGCAGCTTAGCCGGGGCCCTCTACGAGCAGTACGTC. This codes for CASSLAGALYEQYV.

The CDR3 sequence: CASSLVGQKNTEAFF. The CDR3 DNA reads TGCGCCAGCAGCTTGGTGGGACAGAAGAACACTGAAGCTTTCTTT. V and J are TRBV5-1 and TRBJ1-1; 7 positions match TRBD1. Germline V gene sequence: CDR1 SGHRS, CDR2 YFSETQ. There are 15 residues in the CDR3. With 0 bases clipped from V and 1 base from J, the junction kept 3 bases outside the gene matches.

The J gene is TRBJ2-7, the V gene TRBV5-1; D call uncertain. V was clipped by 0 bases and J by 1 base, with 5 bases between them. Per the germline V gene, CDR1 is SGHRS and CDR2 is YFSETQ. The length of the CDR3 is 13 residues. CDR3 protein: CASSLDGSYEQYF. The CDR3 DNA sequence: TGCGCCAGCAGCTTGGACGGATCCTACGAGCAGTACTTC. Supplemented by reference TRBV5-1 and TRBJ2-7, the full variable domain reads KAGVTQTPRYLIKTRGQQVTLSCSPISGHRSVSWYQQTPGQGLQFLFEYFSETQRNKGNFPGRFSGRQFSNSRSEMNVSTLELGDSALYLCASSLDGSYEQYFGPGTRLTVT.

This clonotype was seen more than once but under ten times. This chain joins TRBV29-1 and TRBJ2-7; 8 nucleotides agree with TRBD2. This CDR3 spans 13 amino acids. The germline V gene encodes CDR1 SQVTM and CDR2 ANQGSEA. V was clipped by 5 bases and J by 6 bases; unmatched bases: 9. DNA of the CDR3: TGCAGCGTTCTCCGGGGGGGGGAATCCGAGCAGTACTTC. Protein: CSVLRGGESEQYF.

CDR3 sequence reads: CASSQDPIGSGPYNSPLHF. Here the CDR3 DNA reads TGTGCCAGCAGCCAAGACCCGATCGGGTCTGGCCCCTATAATTCACCCCTCCACTTT. The chain carries TRBV3-1 and TRBJ1-6; D unresolved. Trimming stripped 0 bases from V and 2 bases from J, with 17 bases between. This CDR3 region has 19 residues. The germline CDR1 and CDR2 sequences are LGHDT and YNNKEL (reference sequence).

The chain is built from TRBV9 and TRBJ2-2, with 8 nucleotides matching TRBD2. This CDR3 has 18 residues. The germline CDR1 and CDR2 sequences are SGDLS and YYNGEE. The trim removed 5 bases at V and 6 bases at J, leaving 18 bases unmatched. Here the CDR3 reads CASRILAATSKVAGELFF. The CDR3 coding sequence is TGTGCCAGCAGGATACTAGCGGCGACATCTAAAGTCGCCGGGGAGCTGTTTTTT.